Below, 21 T cell receptor beta chains from the same sample are listed, as sequenced in a study of blood T cells in healthy people across ages. A second PCR of roughly 7 to 11 cycles used a sample-barcoded 5' primer and a J-beta primer mix. A single record per CDR3 protein comes from TCRdb applying MiXCR to the 5' RACE reads. The sample carries about 760,000 distinct CDR3 sequences, about 56% recorded once. The sequenced sample was blood. The receptor source for this set is a man aged 40-55 years in good health.

The V gene is TRBV6-2 or TRBV6-3, the J gene TRBJ2-3, with 13 bases matching TRBD2. The CDR3 spans 15 residues. V lost 6 bases to trimming and J lost 7 bases; unmatched junction nucleotides: 7. CDR1 and CDR2 (germline): MNHEY, SVGEGT. The CDR3, as DNA: TGTGCCAGCAGCGGACTAGCGGGAGTCTGGAATACGCAGTATTTT. Residues: CASSGLAGVWNTQYF.

This clonotype appeared once. The chain has TRBV7-2 and TRBJ2-7; no firm D call. This CDR3 comprises 17 residues. Germline V CDR1 and CDR2: SGHTA, FQGNSA. V gave up 1 base and J gave up 2 bases, with 18 bases separating them. In DNA form, the CDR3 reads TGTGCCAGCAGCTTAGATGCCTCGGCTAACCCAACCTACGAGCAGTACTTC. This translates into CASSLDASANPTYEQYF.

This chain uses TRBV2 with TRBJ2-7, with no clear D. The CDR3 covers 14 residues. From germline, CDR1 is SNHLY and CDR2 FYNNEI. The germline V and J ends were trimmed by 0 bases and 0 bases, with 6 bases remaining between them. The CDR3 DNA is TGTGCCAGCAGTGAAGCTGCTAACTCCTACGAGCAGTACTTC. It translates to CASSEAANSYEQYF.

This clonotype was seen once. The chain has TRBV4-2 and TRBJ2-1; perhaps D is TRBD1 or TRBD2 (5 bases each). The germline gives CDR1 LGHNA, CDR2 YNFKEQ. CDR3 size: 16 residues. Trimming took off 3 bases at V and 4 bases at J, with 16 bases between the two ends. The CDR3 region has the DNA TGTGCCAGCAGCCAGGGGGATTTGTCTCGATACAATGAGCAGTTCTTC. Residues: CASSQGDLSRYNEQFF.

This clonotype was seen once. Its ends do not fully match the called genes, so a read error is possible. The chain links TRBV7-9 to TRBJ2-3; D is uncertain. This CDR3 contains 16 residues. Germline V gene data show CDR1 as SEHNR and CDR2 as FQNEAQ (reference sequence). The CDR3 is CASTLKTQSNPDTQYF. The CDR3 DNA reads as TGTGCCAGCACCTTAAAGACACAGTCCAACCCAGATACGCAGTATTTT.

The table lists this clonotype with a few counts. This chain uses TRBV5-6 with TRBJ2-5, with D tentatively TRBD2 (6 bases). Germline CDR1 and CDR2: SGHDT and YYEEEE. The CDR3 spans 14 residues. The germline V and J ends were trimmed by 3 bases and 1 base, with 10 bases remaining between them. CDR3 residues: CASSSGLPQETQYF. For the CDR3, the DNA is TGTGCCAGCAGCTCGGGACTCCCCCAAGAGACCCAGTACTTC.

The rearrangement uses TRBV2 and TRBJ2-7; D gene ambiguous. The J call is doubtful: the DNA matches TRBJ2-5 better. In germline, CDR1 is SNHLY, CDR2 FYNNEI. This CDR3 has 11 amino acids. CDR3 DNA sequence: TGTGCCAGCAGTGTATTCGAGACCCAGTACTTC. This sequence encodes CASSVFETQYF.

This rearrangement joins TRBV5-1 to TRBJ2-7, with TRBD2 as a possible D gene (5 bases). The germline V and J ends were trimmed by 4 bases and 3 bases, with 14 bases remaining between them. This CDR3 spans 14 amino acids. Germline V gene sequence: CDR1 SGHRS, CDR2 YFSETQ. The DNA for the CDR3 is TGCGCCAGCAGCGCCCCCGGGGATTTCTACGAGCAGTACTTC. This translates into CASSAPGDFYEQYF.

This sequence joins TRBV7-8 and TRBJ2-3; 7 bases are shared with TRBD2. The CDR3 has 18 amino acids. Germline CDR1 and CDR2: SGHVS and FQNEAQ. The junction had 12 bases not matched to a gene; V was cut back by 1 base and J by 2 bases. The chain's CDR3 is CASSLGYSRRGFTDTQYF. CDR3 sequence (DNA): TGTGCCAGCAGCTTAGGCTACAGTCGGCGGGGGTTCACAGATACGCAGTATTTT. Full variable domain (remainder filled in from reference TRBV7-8 and TRBJ2-3): GAGVSQSPRYKVAKRGQDVALRCDPISGHVSLFWYQQALGQGPEFLTYFQNEAQLDKSGLPSDRFFAERPEGSVSTLKIQRTQQEDSAVYLCASSLGYSRRGFTDTQYFGPGTRLTVL.

This clonotype came up once. The chain has TRBV20-1 and TRBJ1-4; possible D gene TRBD1, 6 bases. The CDR3 length is 15 residues. Germline V gene lookup returns CDR1 DFQATT and CDR2 SNEGSKA (reference sequence). V lost 0 bases to trimming and J lost 7 bases, with 15 bases between them. CDR3 DNA sequence: TGCAGTGCTAGAGACCTAAGGGGGTCCTCTGAAAAACTGTTTTTT. It codes for CSARDLRGSSEKLFF.

This chain uses TRBV28 with TRBJ1-5; D unresolved. V dropped 6 bases and J dropped 3 bases, with 6 bases sitting between them. Germline loops: CDR1 MDHEN, CDR2 SYDVKM. The CDR3 has 12 amino acids. The chain's CDR3 is CASRAVNQPQHF. The CDR3 DNA sequence: TGTGCCAGCAGGGCCGTCAATCAGCCCCAGCATTTT.

The chain combines TRBV6-5 with TRBJ1-6; D possibly corresponds to TRBD1 (6 bases). Trimming pared 3 bases from V and 9 bases from J, leaving 12 bases between. This CDR3 contains 14 residues. Germline values: CDR1 MNHEY, CDR2 SVGAGI. The CDR3 nucleotides read TGTGCCAGCAGTTATTACAGGGAGGCTTCACCCCTCCACTTT. Protein product: CASSYYREASPLHF.

This chain joins TRBV7-9 and TRBJ1-1, with 7 bases that match TRBD1. CDR3 size: 16 residues. Per the germline V gene, CDR1 is SEHNR and CDR2 is FQNEAQ (reference sequence). The V and J ends lost 5 bases and 0 bases, in that order; junction bases with no gene match: 9. The CDR3 protein is CASSRGTAPMNTEAFF. In DNA, the CDR3 is TGTGCCAGCAGCCGGGGGACAGCGCCCATGAACACTGAAGCTTTCTTT. The entire variable domain, with the rest obtained from reference TRBV7-9 and TRBJ1-1, is as follows: DTGVSQNPRHKITKRGQNVTFRCDPISEHNRLYWYRQTLGQGPEFLTYFQNEAQLEKSRLLSDRFSAERPKGSFSTLEIQRTEQGDSAMYLCASSRGTAPMNTEAFFGQGTRLTVV.

The chain is built from TRBV5-6 and TRBJ2-5, with D hard to call. CDR3 length equals 15 residues. Germline lookup yields CDR1 SGHDT and CDR2 YYEEEE. The V gene lost 0 bases and the J gene lost 0 bases, with 9 bases spanning the gap. This CDR3 is CASSLVSWYQETQYF. In nucleotides, the CDR3 is TGTGCCAGCAGCTTGGTTTCTTGGTACCAAGAGACCCAGTACTTC.

This clonotype was seen just once. The chain has TRBV27 and TRBJ2-7, with D maybe TRBD2 (6 bases). The V gene lost 4 bases and the J gene lost 2 bases, with 15 bases spanning the gap. The CDR3 has 15 amino acids. Germline CDR1 MNHEY, CDR2 SMNVEV (reference sequence). The CDR3, as DNA: TGTGCCAGCAGTTCCTCGGGCGGGGCCCCCTACGAGCAGTACTTC. Translation gives CASSSSGGAPYEQYF.

The chain employs TRBV11-3 and TRBJ2-3; D might be TRBD1 (5 bases). Germline CDR1 and CDR2: SGHNT and YENEEA. The CDR3 loop spans 15 amino acids. V was trimmed by 4 bases and J by 2 bases, leaving 13 bases between them. CDR3 nucleotide sequence: TGTGCCAGCAGCTCATTGACAGAACCCACAGATACGCAGTATTTT. Amino acids: CASSSLTEPTDTQYF.

The J gene is TRBJ2-7, the V gene TRBV3-1; tentative D call: TRBD1 (6 bases). In germline, CDR1 is LGHDT, CDR2 YNNKEL (reference sequence). The CDR3 has 13 amino acids. Trimming left V 2 bases short and J 5 bases short, with 10 bases between. This chain's CDR3 is CASSQTQGHEQYF. CDR3 coding DNA: TGTGCCAGCAGCCAAACACAGGGTCACGAGCAGTACTTC.

The rearrangement links TRBV20-1 to TRBJ2-1; D gene uncertain. Germline CDR1 is DFQATT and CDR2 is SNEGSKA (reference sequence). The CDR3 is 14 residues long. With 0 bases removed from V and 4 bases from J, the gap between germline ends came to 10 bases. CDR3 amino acids: CSARDLASYNEQFF. In nucleotides, the CDR3 is TGCAGTGCTAGAGATTTGGCGAGTTACAATGAGCAGTTCTTC.

V and J are TRBV5-1 and TRBJ1-2, with TRBD1 matching over 8 bases. The CDR3 is made up of 15 amino acids. Per germline, CDR1 SGHRS and CDR2 YFSETQ. Germline trimming cut 3 bases from V and 4 bases from J; bases unmatched to any gene: 8. DNA of the CDR3: TGCGCCAGCAGCTCAGGACAGGGTGGTCCCTATGGCTACACCTTC. Amino acid sequence: CASSSGQGGPYGYTF.

This chain joins TRBV4-2 and TRBJ2-7; the D call may be TRBD1 or TRBD2 (5 bases each). There are 16 residues in the CDR3. Germline V CDR1 and CDR2: LGHNA, YNFKEQ. The V gene lost 1 base and the J gene lost 3 bases, with 16 bases spanning the gap. The DNA of the CDR3 is TGTGCCAGCAGCCAAGGGGACGGACCCCGAGGCTACGAGCAGTACTTC. Amino acids: CASSQGDGPRGYEQYF.

About this clonotype itself: One end of the junction is discordant with germline, which a read error may explain. This chain connects TRBV28 to TRBJ2-5, with D perhaps TRBD2 (6 bases). This CDR3 region has 17 residues. Germline V gene sequence: CDR1 MDHEN, CDR2 SYDVKM. CDR3 in DNA: TGTGCCAGCAGGCCGCCCTTTGAAGCGGGCCAACAAGAGTCCCAGTACTTC. It specifies CASRPPFEAGQQESQYF.